These 24 T cell receptor beta chains were sequenced from one sample in a study of blood T cell repertoires in COVID-19. Data came from immunoSEQ multiplex PCR; TCRdb stores just in-frame clones and leaves some out. The repertoire includes fewer than 35,000 clones, roughly 89% of them detected once, and approximately 1.5% sits in the top ten. The sequenced material came from peripheral blood. All receptors derive from a man between 60 and 75 years old with active COVID-19.

This chain links TRBV28 with TRBJ2-7; D possibly corresponds to TRBD1 (5 bases). Trimming left V 3 bases short and J 5 bases short, with 17 bases between. Per germline, CDR1 MDHEN and CDR2 SYDVKM. The CDR3 consists of 15 residues. This CDR3 is CASSLAQGRAHEQYF. CDR3 sequence (DNA): TGTGCCAGCAGTTTGGCGCAGGGCCGGGCCCACGAGCAGTACTTC.

The gene calls are TRBV9 and TRBJ1-2, with a weak D call TRBD1 (5 bases). V was pared by 3 bases and J by 0 bases, with 9 bases between. The CDR3 is 14 amino acids. Germline-derived CDR1 and CDR2 are SGDLS and YYNGEE. The CDR3 DNA is TGTGCCAGCAGCGGACGACAGACTAACTATGGCTACACCTTC. Translated: CASSGRQTNYGYTF.

V gene TRBV29-1 combines with J gene TRBJ2-7, with TRBD1 matching over 9 bases. The germline gives CDR1 SQVTM, CDR2 ANQGSEA. The CDR3 totals 14 residues. V gave up 4 bases and J gave up 2 bases; unmatched junction bases: 6. The CDR3 spells CSVVVQGATYEQYF. Here the CDR3 DNA reads TGCAGCGTTGTAGTACAGGGGGCAACCTACGAGCAGTACTTC.

This chain links TRBV7-3 with TRBJ2-1; 9 bases map to TRBD2. With V trimmed by 5 bases and J by 3 bases, 11 bases remained unmatched. The CDR3 length is 17 residues. Germline V gene lookup returns CDR1 SGHTA and CDR2 FQGTGA. In DNA, the CDR3 is TGTGCCAGCAGCGCCCGGCGTCTAGCGGGGAACTACAATGAGCAGTTCTTC. Protein product: CASSARRLAGNYNEQFF.

The chain combines TRBV9 with TRBJ2-7, with D perhaps TRBD2 (7 bases). The CDR3 is made up of 15 amino acids. Germline loops: CDR1 SGDLS, CDR2 YYNGEE. Trimming pared 1 base from V and 3 bases from J, leaving 14 bases between. Here the CDR3 reads CASSVSGGGSYEQYF. CDR3 in DNA: TGTGCCAGCAGCGTAAGCGGCGGGGGCAGCTACGAGCAGTACTTC.

The V and J genes are TRBV19 and TRBJ1-5; D may be TRBD1 (5 bases). CDR1 is LNHDA and CDR2 is SQIVND in the germline V gene (reference sequence). V lost 8 bases to trimming and J lost 5 bases, with 13 bases between them. The CDR3 runs to 13 residues. CDR3 sequence reads: CASRDSPDQPQHF. The CDR3 bases are TGTGCCAGTCGTGACAGTCCTGATCAGCCCCAGCATTTT.

This clone was counted once. The rearrangement joins TRBV7-2 to TRBJ1-2; tentatively, D is TRBD1 (5 bases). Germline V lookup: CDR1 SGHTA, CDR2 FQGNSA. Trimming cost V 6 bases and J 4 bases, with 12 bases left between them. The CDR3 spans 13 residues. CDR3 in amino acids: CASRSGTTYGYTF. The CDR3 DNA is TGTGCCAGCAGATCCGGGACTACCTATGGCTACACCTTC.

The rearrangement joins TRBV19 to TRBJ2-1; D not resolved. Trimming took off 4 bases at V and 7 bases at J, with 8 bases between the two ends. The CDR3 extends over 12 amino acids. Germline assignment: CDR1 LNHDA and CDR2 SQIVND (reference sequence). The CDR3 DNA sequence: TGTGCCAGTAGTAGACTGCCAAATGAGCAGTTCTTC. This sequence encodes CASSRLPNEQFF.

V is TRBV2 and J is TRBJ2-1; the D gene is possibly TRBD2 (5 bases). This CDR3 is built from 14 residues. V was pared by 2 bases and J by 9 bases, with 14 bases between. In germline, CDR1 is SNHLY, CDR2 FYNNEI. The CDR3 DNA sequence: TGTGCCAGCAGTGAATCTCTAGCATCGGGTGAGCAGTTCTTC. This gives the protein CASSESLASGEQFF.

The chain uses TRBV15 and TRBJ1-3; D may be TRBD1 (6 bases). With 2 bases removed from V and 6 bases from J, the gap between germline ends came to 11 bases. The CDR3 is 14 residues long. The V gene's germline CDR1 is LNHNV and CDR2 YYDKDF (reference sequence). The CDR3 nucleotides are TGTGCCACCAGCAGATCAGGGACACAAAACACCATATATTTT. Translation: CATSRSGTQNTIYF.

This clone was seen just once. The gene calls are TRBV5-1 and TRBJ2-2, with 9 bases lining up with TRBD1. Per germline, CDR1 SGHRS and CDR2 YFSETQ. The CDR3 runs to 14 residues. Trimming took 5 bases from V and 10 from J; bases not matched to a gene: 9. CDR3: CASSPGQGTEELFF. In DNA, the CDR3 is TGCGCCAGCAGTCCAGGACAGGGGACGGAGGAGCTGTTTTTT.

The chain joins TRBV5-5 to TRBJ1-3; 7 bases are a match to TRBD1. Trimming cost V 0 bases and J 0 bases; bases outside gene matches: 9. The CDR3 length is 18 residues. Germline CDR1 SGHKS, CDR2 YYEKEE (reference sequence). The CDR3 protein is CASSLAGGRSSSGNTIYF. As DNA, the CDR3 is TGTGCCAGCAGCTTGGCAGGGGGACGGAGTAGCTCTGGAAACACCATATATTTT.

This chain uses TRBV27 with TRBJ2-5, with 9 bases aligning to TRBD1. CDR1 MNHEY and CDR2 SMNVEV come from the germline V gene (reference sequence). CDR3 length: 13 residues. J lost 10 bases, V lost 6 bases, and 9 bases had no gene match. The CDR3 nucleotides read TGTGCCAGCAGCACCAACGGACAGGGGTTCCAGTACTTC. It translates to CASSTNGQGFQYF.

The chain has TRBV19 and TRBJ2-7, with D perhaps matching TRBD1 (6 bases). Germline CDR1 and CDR2: LNHDA and SQIVND (reference sequence). This CDR3 has 12 amino acids. Between the trimmed V and J ends, which lost 2 bases and 6 bases, there was a span of 8 bases. The CDR3 here is CASSIRGGEQYF. The DNA for the CDR3 is TGTGCCAGTAGTATACGAGGGGGCGAGCAGTACTTC.

This chain uses TRBV13 with TRBJ2-2; 8 bases line up with TRBD1. The CDR3 extends over 19 amino acids. Germline values: CDR1 PRHDT, CDR2 FYEKMQ (reference sequence). The ends lost 5 bases at V and 5 bases at J; junction bases unmatched: 19. The CDR3 DNA reads TGTGCCAGCAGCCCAGGGTTAGCAGGGGGCCGGAGGAGAACCGGGGAGCTGTTTTTT. Encoded protein: CASSPGLAGGRRRTGELFF.

The chain joins TRBV28 to TRBJ2-1, with D unresolved. V was pared by 11 bases and J by 1 base, with 9 bases between. Germline V lookup: CDR1 MDHEN, CDR2 SYDVKM. CDR3 size: 12 residues. This CDR3 reads CAGQSSYNEQFF. The CDR3, as DNA: TGTGCCGGGCAATCTTCCTACAATGAGCAGTTCTTC.

The V call is TRBV5-5, the J call TRBJ1-2, with D possibly matching TRBD1 (6 bases). The CDR3 is 17 amino acids. Germline CDR1 reads SGHKS; CDR2 reads YYEKEE (reference sequence). V was pared by 0 bases and J by 4 bases, with 19 bases between. Written as DNA, the CDR3 is TGTGCCAGCAGCTTGGCCGCGTGGGCAGGGGATTCCTATGGCTACACCTTC. The encoded protein is CASSLAAWAGDSYGYTF.

This clone was detected only once. The rearrangement joins TRBV6-5 to TRBJ2-7; D is possibly TRBD2 (6 bases). CDR1 is MNHEY and CDR2 is SVGAGI in the germline V gene. The V end lost 4 bases, the J end lost 0 bases, and 10 bases lay between the germline ends. The CDR3 runs 14 residues. CDR3 sequence reads: CASSSGLTSYEQYF. DNA of the CDR3: TGTGCCAGCAGTTCAGGACTAACCTCCTACGAGCAGTACTTC.

The chain carries TRBV5-1 and TRBJ2-1, with TRBD2 matching over 12 bases. Germline V gene lookup returns CDR1 SGHRS and CDR2 YFSETQ. V was pared by 3 bases and J by 8 bases, with 6 bases of the junction left unmatched. CDR3 length: 15 residues. CDR3 DNA sequence: TGCGCCAGCAGCTCTGGACTAGCGGGGCACGATGAGCAGTTCTTC. Translated, it gives CASSSGLAGHDEQFF.

The rearrangement uses TRBV28 and TRBJ2-2, with 9 nucleotides matching TRBD1. J lost 3 bases, V lost 6 bases, and 5 bases had no gene match. Germline CDR1 is MDHEN and CDR2 is SYDVKM. This CDR3 comprises 15 residues. The CDR3 DNA reads TGTGCCAGCAGCCGGACAGGGGTGGACACCGGGGAGCTGTTTTTT. As protein: CASSRTGVDTGELFF.

The gene calls are TRBV5-4 and TRBJ2-1; 11 bases are a match to TRBD1. Germline V gene data show CDR1 as SGHNT and CDR2 as YYREEE (reference sequence). The CDR3 covers 15 residues. The junction had 7 bases not matched to a gene; V was cut back by 5 bases and J by 6 bases. The CDR3 loop is CASSRGQGESNEQFF. CDR3 nucleotide sequence: TGTGCCAGCAGTCGGGGACAGGGGGAGAGCAATGAGCAGTTCTTC. Complete variable domain (other parts from reference TRBV5-4 and TRBJ2-1): ETGVTQSPTHLIKTRGQQVTLRCSSQSGHNTVSWYQQALGQGPQFIFQYYREEENGRGNFPPRFSGLQFPNYSSELNVNALELDDSALYLCASSRGQGESNEQFFGPGTRLTVL.

The table lists this clone with a count of one. The rearrangement links TRBV14 to TRBJ1-4; D is unresolved. The V and J ends lost 2 bases and 12 bases respectively, with 10 bases between them. This CDR3 region has 12 residues. The germline V gene has CDR1 SGHDN and CDR2 FVKESK. CDR3: CASSQIGGELFF. For the CDR3, the DNA is TGTGCCAGCAGCCAAATTGGCGGGGAACTGTTTTTT.

This sequence joins TRBV9 and TRBJ2-3; 9 nucleotides agree with TRBD1. Per the germline V gene, CDR1 is SGDLS and CDR2 is YYNGEE. After removal of 3 bases from V and 5 bases from J, the junction contained 10 bases not matched to a gene. This CDR3 spans 16 amino acids. DNA for the CDR3: TGTGCCAGCAGCGCCACAACAGGGGGCGGTTTAGATACGCAGTATTTT. Amino acid sequence: CASSATTGGGLDTQYF. Complete variable domain (other parts from reference TRBV9 and TRBJ2-3): DSGVTQTPKHLITATGQRVTLRCSPRSGDLSVYWYQQSLDQGLQFLIQYYNGEERAKGNILERFSAQQFPDLHSELNLSSLELGDSALYFCASSATTGGGLDTQYFGPGTRLTVL.

This rearrangement joins TRBV7-9 to TRBJ1-4; TRBD1 might be the D (6 bases). The germline V gene encodes CDR1 SEHNR and CDR2 FQNEAQ (reference sequence). This CDR3 has 13 residues. Trimming took off 6 bases at V and 3 bases at J, with 8 bases between the two ends. The CDR3 loop reads CASRQGPNEKLFF. CDR3 DNA: TGTGCCAGCAGACAGGGCCCTAATGAAAAACTGTTTTTT.